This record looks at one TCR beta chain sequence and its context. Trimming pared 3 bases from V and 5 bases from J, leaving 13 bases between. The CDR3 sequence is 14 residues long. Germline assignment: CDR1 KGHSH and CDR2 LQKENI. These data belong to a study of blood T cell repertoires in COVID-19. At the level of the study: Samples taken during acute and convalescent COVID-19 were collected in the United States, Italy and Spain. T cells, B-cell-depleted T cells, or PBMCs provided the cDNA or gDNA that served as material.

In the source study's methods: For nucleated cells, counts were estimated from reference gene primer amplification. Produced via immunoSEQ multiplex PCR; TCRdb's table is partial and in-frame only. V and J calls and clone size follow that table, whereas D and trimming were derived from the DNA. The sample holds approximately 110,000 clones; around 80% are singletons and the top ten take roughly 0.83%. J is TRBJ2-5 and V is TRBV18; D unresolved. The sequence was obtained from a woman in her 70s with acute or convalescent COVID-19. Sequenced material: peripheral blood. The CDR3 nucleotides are TGTGCCAGCTCACCCGCGCTTGCCGGGGAGACCCAGTACTTC. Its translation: CASSPALAGETQYF.